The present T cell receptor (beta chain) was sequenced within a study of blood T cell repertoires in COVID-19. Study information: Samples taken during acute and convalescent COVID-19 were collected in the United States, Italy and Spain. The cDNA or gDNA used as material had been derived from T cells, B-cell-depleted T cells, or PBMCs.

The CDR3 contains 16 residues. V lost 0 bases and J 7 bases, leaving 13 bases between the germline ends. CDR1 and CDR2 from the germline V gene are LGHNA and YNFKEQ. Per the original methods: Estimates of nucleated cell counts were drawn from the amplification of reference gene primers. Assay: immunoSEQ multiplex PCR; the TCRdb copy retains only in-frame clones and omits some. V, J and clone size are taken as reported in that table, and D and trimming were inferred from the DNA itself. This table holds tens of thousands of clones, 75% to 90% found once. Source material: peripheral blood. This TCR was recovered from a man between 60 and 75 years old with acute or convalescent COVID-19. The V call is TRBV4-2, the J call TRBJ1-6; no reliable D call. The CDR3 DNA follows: TGTGCCAGCAGCCAAGATCTCCAGGAACCAAATTCACCCCTCCACTTT. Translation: CASSQDLQEPNSPLHF.